The 25 T cell receptor beta chains below come from one sample, sequenced in a study of cytomegalovirus exposure and HLA in healthy donors. Primers included in the PCR were 60 Vbeta and 13 Jbeta primers. TCRdb's copy holds only in-frame clones and misses some; the assay was immunoSEQ multiplex PCR. The sample lists 110,000 or so clones, about 79% occurring once. Sequencing input: PBMCs. All receptors derive from a woman aged 18-30 years in good health and CMV-seronegative.

The chain has TRBV5-1 and TRBJ2-2; perhaps TRBD1 as D (5 bases). Germline values: CDR1 SGHRS, CDR2 YFSETQ. V was pared by 6 bases and J by 3 bases, with 15 bases between. The CDR3 contains 15 residues. CDR3 amino acids: CASTPDSAYTGELFF. The CDR3 DNA sequence: TGCGCCAGCACCCCCGACAGCGCGTACACCGGGGAGCTGTTTTTT.

This clone appeared a few times. The rearrangement links TRBV2 to TRBJ2-7, with 8 bases matching TRBD1. CDR1 is SNHLY, CDR2 FYNNEI, per germline. The CDR3 has 13 amino acids. V shed 4 bases and J 3 bases; nucleotides not matched to a gene: 2. The CDR3 DNA reads TGTGCCAGCAGTGGTACAGGGGGCTACGAGCAGTACGTC. Translation: CASSGTGGYEQYV.

The chain has TRBV7-2 and TRBJ2-5, with D possibly TRBD1 on 6 matching bases. Trimming pared 1 base from V and 3 bases from J, leaving 12 bases between. CDR3 length: 15 amino acids. Looked up from germline, CDR1 is SGHTA and CDR2 is FQGNSA. The CDR3 here is CASSLVGGAEETQYF. In DNA form, the CDR3 reads TGTGCCAGCAGCTTAGTAGGGGGAGCTGAAGAGACCCAGTACTTC.

The chain is built from TRBV27 and TRBJ2-1, with 12 bases lining up with TRBD1. CDR1 MNHEY and CDR2 SMNVEV come from the germline V gene (reference sequence). This CDR3 has 16 amino acids. Trimming took 5 bases from V and 7 from J; bases not matched to a gene: 9. The CDR3 reads CASSLRGTGGSNEQFF. The CDR3 DNA reads as TGTGCCAGCAGTCTCCGGGGGACAGGGGGCTCTAATGAGCAGTTCTTC.

The V gene is TRBV2, the J gene TRBJ2-1, with TRBD2 identical over 8 bases. Germline CDR1 reads SNHLY; CDR2 reads FYNNEI. This CDR3 spans 15 amino acids. With V trimmed by 2 bases and J by 8 bases, 8 bases remained unmatched. The CDR3 DNA reads TGTGCCAGCAGTGAACGAGCGGGAGAGGGGGATGAGCAGTTCTTC. This codes for CASSERAGEGDEQFF.

The chain uses TRBV12-1 and TRBJ2-6; the table assigns TRBD1, which was not confirmed against the DNA. TRBV12-1 constitutes a pseudogene. The CDR3 spans 18 residues. DNA of the CDR3: TGTGCCAGCAGCTCGGACAGGGAGGGGATCTCTGGGGCCAACGTCCTGACTTTC. It specifies CASSSDREGISGANVLTF.

This chain connects TRBV6-1 to TRBJ1-2; TRBD1 agrees at 11 bases. The CDR3 loop spans 17 amino acids. After removal of 4 bases from V and 4 bases from J, the junction contained 11 bases not matched to a gene. CDR1 is MNHNS and CDR2 is SASEGT in the germline V gene. In nucleotides, the CDR3 is TGTGCCAGCAGTGGACGAACCCCGGGACAGGGGGGCTATGGCTACACCTTC. Residues: CASSGRTPGQGGYGYTF.

The chain carries TRBV7-8 and TRBJ1-5, with 9 bases fitting TRBD1. This CDR3 has 14 residues. Germline V gene lookup returns CDR1 SGHVS and CDR2 FQNEAQ. Trimming removed 4 bases from V and 7 bases from J; junction bases left unmatched: 5. CDR3 amino acids: CASSSTGGEQPQHF. CDR3 DNA: TGTGCCAGCAGCTCGACAGGGGGGGAGCAGCCCCAGCATTTT.

The chain uses TRBV25-1 and TRBJ2-3; the D gene is possibly TRBD2 (5 bases). The CDR3 has 13 amino acids. Trimming stripped 6 bases from V and 0 bases from J, with 7 bases between. Looked up from germline, CDR1 is MGHDK and CDR2 is SYGVNS. The CDR3 bases are TGTGCCAGCAGGGAGGCTAGCACAGATACGCAGTATTTT. Its translation: CASREASTDTQYF. Full variable domain (outside the CDR3, taken from reference TRBV25-1 and TRBJ2-3): EADIYQTPRYLVIGTGKKITLECSQTMGHDKMYWYQQDPGMELHLIHYSYGVNSTEKGDLSSESTVSRIRTEHFPLTLESARPSHTSQYLCASREASTDTQYFGPGTRLTVL.

The rearrangement links TRBV19 to TRBJ2-7; 7 bases map to TRBD2. Germline-derived CDR1 and CDR2 are LNHDA and SQIVND (reference sequence). With V trimmed by 4 bases and J by 2 bases, 5 bases remained unmatched. The CDR3 sequence is 14 residues long. The DNA for the CDR3 is TGTGCCAGTAGTACCCACGGACTAGCCTACGAGCAGTACTTC. Its protein product is CASSTHGLAYEQYF.

J is TRBJ1-4 and V is TRBV19; no definite D call. V was trimmed by 4 bases and J by 8 bases, leaving 20 bases between them. The CDR3 extends over 16 amino acids. CDR1 is LNHDA and CDR2 is SQIVND in the germline V gene (reference sequence). CDR3 residues: CASSKYDSIKREKLFF. CDR3 DNA sequence: TGTGCCAGTAGTAAATACGACTCTATCAAACGCGAAAAACTGTTTTTT.

The V call is TRBV25-1, the J call TRBJ1-1; D remains unclear. V gave up 5 bases and J gave up 3 bases, with 19 bases separating them. Germline V gene data show CDR1 as MGHDK and CDR2 as SYGVNS. The CDR3 has 16 amino acids. CDR3 amino acids: CASSRTVVGLDTEAFF. The CDR3 DNA sequence: TGTGCCAGCAGTCGTACCGTTGTTGGGCTTGACACTGAAGCTTTCTTT. The full variable domain, rest sourced from reference TRBV25-1 and TRBJ1-1, is EADIYQTPRYLVIGTGKKITLECSQTMGHDKMYWYQQDPGMELHLIHYSYGVNSTEKGDLSSESTVSRIRTEHFPLTLESARPSHTSQYLCASSRTVVGLDTEAFFGQGTRLTVV.

The chain carries TRBV7-9 and TRBJ1-2; 11 bases fit TRBD1. This CDR3 contains 14 residues. Losses at the gene ends were 6 bases for V and 6 bases for J; bases not matched to a gene: 6. The germline CDR1 and CDR2 sequences are SEHNR and FQNEAQ (reference sequence). The CDR3 nucleotides read TGTGCCAGCAGTTGGGACAGGGGGAACAATGGCTACACCTTC. Residues: CASSWDRGNNGYTF.

A few counts support this clone. The chain has TRBV27 and TRBJ1-1; perhaps TRBD1 as D (6 bases). The V gene lost 6 bases and the J gene lost 0 bases, with 11 bases spanning the gap. The length of the CDR3 is 14 residues. The germline V gene has CDR1 MNHEY and CDR2 SMNVEV (reference sequence). The CDR3 coding sequence is TGTGCCAGCAGGGACAGTTCATTGAACACTGAAGCTTTCTTT. Protein sequence: CASRDSSLNTEAFF.

The rearrangement links TRBV9 to TRBJ1-2; the D gene is possibly TRBD1 (6 bases). CDR3 size: 13 residues. V was shortened by 0 bases and J by 3 bases, with 6 bases between the two germline ends. CDR1 is SGDLS and CDR2 is YYNGEE in the germline V gene. CDR3 sequence: CASSVGQDYGYTF. Here the CDR3 DNA reads TGTGCCAGCAGCGTAGGACAGGACTATGGCTACACCTTC.

This clone has a single count. The chain employs TRBV28 and TRBJ1-1, with TRBD1 matching over 8 bases. The CDR3 sequence is 14 residues long. Germline V gene data show CDR1 as MDHEN and CDR2 as SYDVKM. Trimming took 2 bases from V and 1 from J; bases not matched to a gene: 0. The DNA for the CDR3 is TGTGCCAGCAGTTTAGGGACAGGGAACACTGAAGCTTTCTTT. This gives the protein CASSLGTGNTEAFF.

In this sample, this clone turned up once. V and J are TRBV13 and TRBJ2-5, with 7 bases lining up with TRBD1. The V gene end was trimmed by 8 bases and the J gene end by 1 base; junction bases not matched to a gene: 7. This CDR3 is 14 amino acids long. Germline V gives CDR1 PRHDT, CDR2 FYEKMQ (reference sequence). In DNA form, the CDR3 reads TGTGCCAGCTCCGACAGGGTGAGCCAAGAGACCCAGTACTTC. Protein product: CASSDRVSQETQYF.

The V gene is TRBV11-2, the J gene TRBJ2-2; 8 nucleotides align to TRBD1. The CDR3 consists of 18 residues. The germline V gene encodes CDR1 SGHAT and CDR2 FQNNGV. V shed 0 bases and J 1 base; nucleotides not matched to a gene: 7. In nucleotides, the CDR3 is TGTGCCAGCAGCTTAGATTTTGCAGGGGGCGGGAACACCGGGGAGCTGTTTTTT. The encoded protein is CASSLDFAGGGNTGELFF.

The chain employs TRBV4-2 and TRBJ2-3, with 7 bases matching TRBD1. From germline, CDR1 is LGHNA and CDR2 YNFKEQ. The CDR3 extends over 16 amino acids. Unmatched junction bases numbered 9, after V lost 1 base and J lost 5 bases. This chain's CDR3 is CASSQGVGGAVDTQYF. The CDR3 DNA reads TGTGCCAGCAGCCAAGGGGTAGGGGGCGCGGTAGATACGCAGTATTTT.

The V gene is TRBV27, the J gene TRBJ2-2; D may be TRBD2 (6 bases). This CDR3 spans 16 amino acids. V was trimmed by 1 base and J by 0 bases, leaving 9 bases between them. CDR1 is MNHEY and CDR2 is SMNVEV in the germline V gene (reference sequence). DNA of the CDR3: TGTGCCAGCAGTTTATTGGGGAGGACGAACACCGGGGAGCTGTTTTTT. It translates to CASSLLGRTNTGELFF.

The V gene is TRBV7-9, the J gene TRBJ2-3; TRBD1 is a possible D gene (6 bases). Trimming removed 5 bases at V and 2 bases at J, with 14 bases between. CDR3 length: 15 amino acids. Looked up from germline, CDR1 is SEHNR and CDR2 is FQNEAQ (reference sequence). CDR3 in amino acids: CASSTGTLHTDTQYF. The CDR3 coding sequence is TGTGCCAGCAGCACCGGGACACTGCACACAGATACGCAGTATTTT.

V and J are TRBV2 and TRBJ2-2; 8 bases align to TRBD2. V was pared by 6 bases and J by 1 base, with 4 bases of the junction left unmatched. Germline V gene data show CDR1 as SNHLY and CDR2 as FYNNEI. The CDR3 has 15 residues. Here the CDR3 DNA reads TGTGCCAGCAGACTTAGCGGGGTGAACACCGGGGAGCTGTTTTTT. Translation: CASRLSGVNTGELFF. Together with reference TRBV2 and TRBJ2-2, the CDR3 gives the full variable domain: EPEVTQTPSHQVTQMGQEVILRCVPISNHLYFYWYRQILGQKVEFLVSFYNNEISEKSEIFDDQFSVERPDGSNFTLKIRSTKLEDSAMYFCASRLSGVNTGELFFGEGSRLTVL.

The V call is TRBV9, the J call TRBJ2-2; 12 nucleotides match TRBD2. V dropped 2 bases and J dropped 4; count of bases not matched to a gene: 0. CDR3 size: 15 residues. Germline-derived CDR1 and CDR2 are SGDLS and YYNGEE. In nucleotides, the CDR3 is TGTGCCAGCAGCGTGACTAGCGGGGGCACCGGGGAGCTGTTTTTT. It codes for CASSVTSGGTGELFF.

The genes are TRBV2 and TRBJ2-2, with TRBD2 identical over 7 bases. The CDR3 is made up of 18 amino acids. After removal of 2 bases from V and 1 base from J, the junction contained 10 bases not matched to a gene. Per the germline V gene, CDR1 is SNHLY and CDR2 is FYNNEI. The CDR3 region is CASSESAGASGNTGELFF. DNA for the CDR3: TGTGCCAGCAGTGAATCGGCCGGGGCTAGCGGGAACACCGGGGAGCTGTTTTTT.

The chain recombines TRBV7-9 with TRBJ1-1, with 8 bases identical to TRBD1. From germline, CDR1 is SEHNR and CDR2 FQNEAQ (reference sequence). V shed 3 bases and J 0 bases; nucleotides not matched to a gene: 3. The CDR3 totals 15 residues. In DNA form, the CDR3 reads TGTGCCAGCAGCTTGGGGACAGGCATGAACACTGAAGCTTTCTTT. Translating gives CASSLGTGMNTEAFF.